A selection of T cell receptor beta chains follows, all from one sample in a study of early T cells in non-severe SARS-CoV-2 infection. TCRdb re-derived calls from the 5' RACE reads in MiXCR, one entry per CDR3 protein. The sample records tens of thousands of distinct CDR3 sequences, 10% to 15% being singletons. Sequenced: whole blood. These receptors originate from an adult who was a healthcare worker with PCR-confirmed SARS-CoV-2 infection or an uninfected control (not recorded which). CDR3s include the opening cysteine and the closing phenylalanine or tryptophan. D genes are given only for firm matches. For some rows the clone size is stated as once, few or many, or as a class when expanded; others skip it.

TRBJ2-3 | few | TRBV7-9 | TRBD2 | TGTGCCAGCAATCCTATCAGGGGACTAGCGGGACCCACTAGCACAGATACGCAGTATTTT | CASNPIRGLAGPTSTDTQYF
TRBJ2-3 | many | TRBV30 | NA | TGTGCCTGGACGGGGTCTAGCACAGATACGCAGTATTTT | CAWTGSSTDTQYF
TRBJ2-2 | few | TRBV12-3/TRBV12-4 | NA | TGTGCCAGCGGGGGAATTTCGGGGACCGGGGAGCTGTTTTTT | CASGGISGTGELFF
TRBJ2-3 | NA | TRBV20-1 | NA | TGCAGTGCCCCAAGGGGCACAGATACGCAGTATTTT | CSAPRGTDTQYF
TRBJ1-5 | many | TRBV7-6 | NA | TGTGCCAGCAGCTTAGATTACAGCTCTTCGCCCCAGCATTTT | CASSLDYSSSPQHF
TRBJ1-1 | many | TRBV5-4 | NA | TGTGCCAGCAGCCCTTGGAGGGGGAAATCCGCTGAAGCTTTCTTT | CASSPWRGKSAEAFF
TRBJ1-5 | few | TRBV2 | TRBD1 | TGTGCCAGCAGTGACAGGGGGCGGAATCAGCCCCAGCATTTT | CASSDRGRNQPQHF
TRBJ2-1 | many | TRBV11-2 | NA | TGTGCCAGCAGCACCCAGGGAGGGGGGCGTATGGATGAGCAGTTCTTC | CASSTQGGGRMDEQFF
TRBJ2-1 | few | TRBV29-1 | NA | TGCAGCGGTTCGTCAGGGAAAATTTACAATGAGCAGTTCTTC | CSGSSGKIYNEQFF
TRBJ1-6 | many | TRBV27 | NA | TGTGCCAGCACCACCGGGGGCAGGGGCGCACCCCTCCACTTT | CASTTGGRGAPLHF
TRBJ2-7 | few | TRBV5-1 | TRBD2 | TGCGCCAGCAGCTTGGGCCCGGGACTAGCGGGGACCTACGAGCAGTACTTC | CASSLGPGLAGTYEQYF
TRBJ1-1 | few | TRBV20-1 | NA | TGCAGTGCACGGGAGAACACTGAAGCTTTCTTT | CSARENTEAFF
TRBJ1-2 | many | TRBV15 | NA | TGTGCCACCAGCAGAGAGTCCGGGGCCTCTATCTATGGCTACACCTTC | CATSRESGASIYGYTF
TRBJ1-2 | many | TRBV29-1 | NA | TGCAGCGTGCCGGGACACGGAGACGGCTACACCTTC | CSVPGHGDGYTF
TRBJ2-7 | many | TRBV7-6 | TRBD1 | TGTGCCAGCAGCCGCCTGGGACAGGGTCCCTACGAGCAGTACTTC | CASSRLGQGPYEQYF
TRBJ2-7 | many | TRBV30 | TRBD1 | TGTGCCTGGACCCACGGGACAGGGGGCTACGAGCAGTACTTC | CAWTHGTGGYEQYF
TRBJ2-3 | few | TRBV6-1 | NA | TGTGCCAGCAGTGAAAAACCTAGCGGCACAGATACGCAGTATTTT | CASSEKPSGTDTQYF
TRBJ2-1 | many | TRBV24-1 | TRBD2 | TGTGCCACCAGTGACGCTAGCGGGAGATTCCATGAGCAGTTCTTC | CATSDASGRFHEQFF